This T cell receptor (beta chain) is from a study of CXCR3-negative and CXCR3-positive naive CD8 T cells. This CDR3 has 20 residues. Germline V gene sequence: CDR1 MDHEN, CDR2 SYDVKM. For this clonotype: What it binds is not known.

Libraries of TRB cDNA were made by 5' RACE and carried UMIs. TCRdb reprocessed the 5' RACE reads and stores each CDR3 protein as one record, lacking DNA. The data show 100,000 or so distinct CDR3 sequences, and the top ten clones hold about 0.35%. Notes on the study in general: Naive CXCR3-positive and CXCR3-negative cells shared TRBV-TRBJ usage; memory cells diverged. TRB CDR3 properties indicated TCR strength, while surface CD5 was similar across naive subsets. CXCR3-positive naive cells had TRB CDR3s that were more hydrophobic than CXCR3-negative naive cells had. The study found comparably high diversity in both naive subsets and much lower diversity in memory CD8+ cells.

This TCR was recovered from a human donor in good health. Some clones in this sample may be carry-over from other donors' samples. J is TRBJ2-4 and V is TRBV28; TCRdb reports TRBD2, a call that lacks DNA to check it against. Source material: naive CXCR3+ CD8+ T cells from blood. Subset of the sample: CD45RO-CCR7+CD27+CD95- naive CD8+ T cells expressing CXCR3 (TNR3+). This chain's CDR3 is CASSSSWTSVDLAAKNIQYF. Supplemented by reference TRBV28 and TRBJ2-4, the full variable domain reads DVKVTQSSRYLVKRTGEKVFLECVQDMDHENMFWYRQDPGLGLRLIYFSYDVKMKEKGDIPEGYSVSREKKERFSLILESASTNQTSMYLCASSSSWTSVDLAAKNIQYFGAGTRLSVL.